A selection of T cell receptor beta chains follows, all from one sample in a study of blood T cell repertoires in COVID-19. Profiled with immunoSEQ multiplex PCR; TCRdb holds only in-frame clones, not every one. This table holds 150,000 to 200,000 clones, 70% to 85% found once. The sequencing sample was made of peripheral blood. Receptor source: a woman over 75 with acute or convalescent COVID-19. Both conserved end residues are part of each CDR3. A D gene is named only where the DNA matches it firmly.

v_gene	len	d_gene	j_gene	CDR3aa
TRBV5-1	11	TRBD1	TRBJ2-1	CASSLGGQQFF
TRBV5-1	13	TRBD1	TRBJ1-1	CASSLQGSTEAFF
TRBV6-5	15	TRBD1	TRBJ2-3	CASSYKGQGTDTQYF
TRBV7-7	13	-	TRBJ1-1	CASSLELNTEAFF
TRBV10-3	15	-	TRBJ2-7	CAIRPTGTNTYEQYF
TRBV24-1	16	TRBD1	TRBJ2-1	CATSDPGQGALGEQFF
TRBV6-2/TRBV6-3	15	-	TRBJ2-1	CASSLGLNSLNEQFF
TRBV11-2	15	TRBD2	TRBJ2-5	CASSSSGRYQETQYF
TRBV27	15	-	TRBJ2-7	CASSLSGRIVSGQYF
TRBV19	15	-	TRBJ1-6	CASSILSGGASPLHF
TRBV24-1	14	-	TRBJ2-5	CATSDAVGGETQYF
TRBV3-1/TRBV3-2	15	TRBD1	TRBJ2-5	CASSHRWTGLETQYF
TRBV7-9	14	-	TRBJ1-4	CASSSRLTNEKLFF
TRBV10-3	13	-	TRBJ2-1	CAISESALNEQFF
TRBV18	15	-	TRBJ1-3	CASSPVESLRNTIYF
TRBV30	12	-	TRBJ1-2	CAWSQTEYGYTF
TRBV7-9	15	TRBD1	TRBJ1-1	CASSFSTGGNTEAFF
TRBV5-1	16	-	TRBJ1-4	CASSLGEFATNEKLFF
TRBV7-6	20	-	TRBJ1-5	CASSLEAAGSVQYSNQPQHF
TRBV10-3	15	TRBD2	TRBJ2-7	CAISEYLAGEYEQYF
TRBV10-3	16	-	TRBJ1-5	CAIGVGGANSNQPQHF
TRBV6-4	15	TRBD1	TRBJ2-1	CASSDGQGIRNEQFF
TRBV7-8	15	TRBD1	TRBJ1-1	CASSKTGTSSGEAFF
TRBV10-3	14	TRBD2	TRBJ2-3	CAISEGTITDTQYF
TRBV4-3	15	TRBD1	TRBJ1-4	CASSLGTAPNEKLFF
TRBV6-2/TRBV6-3	14	-	TRBJ2-7	CASSYSGGNYEQYF
TRBV6-5	15	TRBD2	TRBJ2-1	CASSRLAAGDNEQFF
TRBV4-3	15	-	TRBJ1-2	CASSQDRGRVGGYTF
TRBV5-1	14	TRBD1	TRBJ2-5	CASSQSTGRETQYF
TRBV30	12	TRBD1	TRBJ1-2	CAWTQGIYGYTF
TRBV2	15	-	TRBJ1-3	CASSAILLRGNTIYF
TRBV5-1	15	-	TRBJ2-1	CASSLSGLSYNEQFF
TRBV19	16	TRBD2	TRBJ2-1	CASKSPGGSRPNEQFF
TRBV7-9	15	TRBD1	TRBJ1-2	CASSAPGTGVRGYTF
TRBV13	14	-	TRBJ2-2	CASSWRGRTGELFF